A single sample gave rise to the 16 T cell receptor beta chains below, sequenced in a study of shared clonotypes between healthy human individuals. Here immunoSEQ multiplex PCR was the method, and the copy in TCRdb shows in-frame clones only, minus some. The table records over 850,000 clones, about 80% of them present only once. Sample: memory CD4+ T cells from PBMCs. As to subset: CD45RA-negative fraction. The source is a man in his late teens or twenties in good health. Some clones in this sample may be carry-over from other donors' samples.

CDR3 residues: CASSRGGTNTGELFF. CDR3 DNA sequence: TGTGCCAGCAGCCGGGGGGGCACGAACACCGGGGAGCTGTTTTTT. The V call is TRBV5-6, the J call TRBJ2-2, with 8 bases identical to TRBD2. V dropped 4 bases and J dropped 0; count of bases not matched to a gene: 2. This CDR3 is built from 15 residues. CDR1 is SGHDT and CDR2 is YYEEEE in the germline V gene.

J is TRBJ1-1 and V is TRBV7-2; weak D call: TRBD1 (5 bases). Germline V gene data show CDR1 as SGHTA and CDR2 as FQGNSA. The CDR3 is made up of 15 amino acids. Trimming removed 4 bases at V and 1 base at J, with 13 bases between. In DNA form, the CDR3 reads TGTGCCAGCAGCTCTTTAGGGGTGGCGAACACTGAAGCTTTCTTT. Protein product: CASSSLGVANTEAFF.

V usage is TRBV6-5 and J usage is TRBJ2-7; TRBD1 matches at 11 bases. The CDR3 runs 15 residues. Germline CDR1 MNHEY, CDR2 SVGAGI. V shed 2 bases, J shed 5 bases, and the junction held 5 bases outside the gene matches. CDR3 DNA sequence: TGTGCCAGCAGTTACAGCGGGACAGGGGGACACGAGCAGTACTTC. It specifies CASSYSGTGGHEQYF.

The V and J genes are TRBV6-5 and TRBJ1-6; tentative D call: TRBD1 (6 bases). V gave up 0 bases and J gave up 7 bases, with 13 bases separating them. Germline V gene data show CDR1 as MNHEY and CDR2 as SVGAGI. CDR3 size: 16 residues. This CDR3 reads CASSYSQGRANSPLHF. The CDR3 coding sequence is TGTGCCAGCAGTTACTCCCAGGGGAGGGCGAATTCACCCCTCCACTTT.

V and J are TRBV6-5 and TRBJ2-4; 10 bases align to TRBD2. Unmatched junction bases numbered 6, after V lost 7 bases and J lost 9 bases. Germline values: CDR1 MNHEY, CDR2 SVGAGI. This CDR3 has 13 residues. The CDR3 is CASTKREGGIQYF. The CDR3 DNA reads TGTGCCAGCACCAAGCGGGAGGGCGGCATTCAGTACTTC.

For this clone: Different DNA sequences within this sample yield the same CDR3. The gene calls are TRBV27 and TRBJ1-5; no clear D. V dropped 4 bases and J dropped 0 bases, with 4 bases sitting between them. Per germline, CDR1 MNHEY and CDR2 SMNVEV (reference sequence). CDR3 size: 13 residues. In nucleotides, the CDR3 is TGTGCCAGCAGTTCAGATAGCAATCAGCCCCAGCATTTT. Residues: CASSSDSNQPQHF.

The gene calls are TRBV11-2 and TRBJ2-5; TRBD2 matches 7 bases. The germline gives CDR1 SGHAT, CDR2 FQNNGV. The trim removed 6 bases at V and 5 bases at J, leaving 15 bases unmatched. The CDR3 sequence is 16 residues long. The CDR3 nucleotides read TGTGCCAGCAGACCCAGCGGGATTTCTAGTGCGGAGACCCAGTACTTC. Residues: CASRPSGISSAETQYF.

The J gene is TRBJ2-7, the V gene TRBV7-9, with 11 bases that match TRBD2. The CDR3 is 16 residues long. Germline-derived CDR1 and CDR2 are SEHNR and FQNEAQ (reference sequence). V was pared by 6 bases and J by 1 base, with 8 bases of the junction left unmatched. The CDR3 nucleotides read TGTGCCAGCAGAGGTACCGGGACTAGCGGTTCCTACGAGCAGTACTTC. It is translated as CASRGTGTSGSYEQYF.

The rearrangement links TRBV7-9 to TRBJ2-2; the D gene is possibly TRBD1 (6 bases). The CDR3 sequence is 15 residues long. The V gene lost 5 bases and the J gene lost 7 bases, with 17 bases spanning the gap. The germline CDR1 and CDR2 sequences are SEHNR and FQNEAQ (reference sequence). The CDR3 DNA reads as TGTGCCAGCAGCACGCTAAACAGGGTCAGCGGGGAGCTGTTTTTT. Translation gives CASSTLNRVSGELFF.

This chain links TRBV15 with TRBJ1-2, with a weak D call TRBD1 (5 bases). Trimming removed 0 bases at V and 0 bases at J, with 11 bases between. The CDR3 runs 16 residues. Germline CDR1 reads LNHNV; CDR2 reads YYDKDF (reference sequence). For the CDR3, the DNA is TGTGCCACCAGCAGAGAGGGGACGTCCGCTAACTATGGCTACACCTTC. Encoded protein: CATSREGTSANYGYTF.

The chain links TRBV18 to TRBJ1-1; unclear D gene. The CDR3 contains 15 residues. The V end was cut by 0 bases, the J end by 0 bases, with 8 bases between. Looked up from germline, CDR1 is KGHSH and CDR2 is LQKENI. The chain's CDR3 is CASSPPGSMNTEAFF. The CDR3 coding sequence is TGTGCCAGCTCACCACCGGGCAGCATGAACACTGAAGCTTTCTTT.

The count of this clone is one. The rearrangement uses TRBV7-6 and TRBJ2-3, with 8 bases identical to TRBD1. CDR1 and CDR2 from the germline V gene are SGHVS and FNYEAQ. V was clipped by 1 base and J by 5 bases; unmatched bases: 2. This CDR3 has 14 residues. The CDR3 region has the DNA TGTGCCAGCAGCTTAGGGGGGACAGGAGATACGCAGTATTTT. It translates to CASSLGGTGDTQYF.

The chain uses TRBV29-1 and TRBJ2-7; 7 nucleotides match TRBD2. Per germline, CDR1 SQVTM and CDR2 ANQGSEA. Trimming removed 7 bases from V and 2 bases from J; junction bases left unmatched: 5. The CDR3 runs 12 residues. The DNA of the CDR3 is TGCAGCGCCGGGGAGGGAACCTACGAGCAGTACTTC. This encodes CSAGEGTYEQYF.

The gene calls are TRBV5-1 and TRBJ2-5; 10 bases are a match to TRBD1. The CDR3 extends over 17 amino acids. CDR1 is SGHRS and CDR2 is YFSETQ in the germline V gene. After removal of 0 bases from V and 3 bases from J, the junction contained 8 bases not matched to a gene. The CDR3 protein is CASSLDPPGTGEETQYF. CDR3 DNA sequence: TGCGCCAGCAGCTTGGATCCCCCAGGGACAGGGGAAGAGACCCAGTACTTC.

This clone showed up just a few times. The rearrangement joins TRBV7-2 to TRBJ2-3, with D possibly matching TRBD2 (5 bases). Per germline, CDR1 SGHTA and CDR2 FQGNSA. CDR3 size: 15 residues. V was cut by 5 bases and J by 2 bases, with 14 bases left in between. The CDR3: CASSAGGPHTDTQYF. CDR3 nucleotides: TGTGCCAGCAGCGCAGGCGGGCCTCACACAGATACGCAGTATTTT.

V usage is TRBV6-1 and J usage is TRBJ2-3; D is unclear. The CDR3 runs 13 residues. Germline V gene lookup returns CDR1 MNHNS and CDR2 SASEGT. V shed 5 bases and J shed 1 base, with 7 bases lying between them. The chain's CDR3 is CASSPTRTDTQYF. The DNA for the CDR3 is TGTGCCAGCAGTCCGACTCGCACAGATACGCAGTATTTT.